The 8 T cell receptor beta chains below all came from one sample that was sequenced in a study of regulatory T cells in long-lasting Graves disease. To make TCR beta libraries, researchers used iRepertoire HTBI primers and Arm-PCR of CDR3 regions. TCRdb called the multiplex PCR reads again in MiXCR, with one record for every CDR3 protein. Of a few hundred thousand distinct CDR3 sequences in the sample, approximately 16% were seen once. Indicated time point: newly diagnosed GD, antithyroid drugs for less than 3 months. The TCR library used RNA extracted from PBMCs. The same sample was also used in a study of T cells in Graves' hyperthyroidism and ophthalmopathy.

The sequencing used peripheral blood mononuclear cells (PBMCs), collected at new diagnosis, from a patient treated with antithyroid drugs. Receptors were obtained from a woman in her forties with Graves disease.

This clonotype appeared a few times. This rearrangement joins TRBV28 to TRBJ2-1; a possible D gene is TRBD1 (6 bases). V dropped 6 bases and J dropped 1 base, with 10 bases sitting between them. This CDR3 spans 14 amino acids. Per the germline V gene, CDR1 is MDHEN and CDR2 is SYDVKM. CDR3 coding DNA: TGTGCCAGCAGCCGAGGACAGTCCTACAATGAGCAGTTCTTC. Translation gives CASSRGQSYNEQFF.

This clonotype showed up many times. This chain links TRBV12-3 or TRBV12-4 with TRBJ1-3, with unresolved D. Trimming took 7 bases from V and 1 from J, leaving 14 bases between them. The CDR3 is 15 amino acids. The chain's CDR3 is CASTLALISGNTIYF. Written as DNA, the CDR3 is TGTGCCAGCACCTTAGCCCTGATATCTGGAAACACCATATATTTT.

The table lists this clonotype with many counts. The V gene is TRBV29-1, the J gene TRBJ2-2; tentative D call: TRBD1 (5 bases). The germline V gene encodes CDR1 SQVTM and CDR2 ANQGSEA. The CDR3 has 14 residues. Trimming left V 5 bases short and J 0 bases short, with 10 bases between. DNA for the CDR3: TGCAGCGTTCTAGGGGTCGCGAACACCGGGGAGCTGTTTTTT. Translating gives CSVLGVANTGELFF.

The V gene is TRBV29-1, the J gene TRBJ1-5; D is possibly TRBD1 (6 bases). The germline CDR1 and CDR2 sequences are SQVTM and ANQGSEA. V lost 5 bases and J lost 5, with 13 bases in between. The CDR3 sequence is 13 residues long. The CDR3: CSVSGGGDQPQHF. In DNA, the CDR3 is TGCAGCGTTTCGGGAGGGGGGGATCAGCCCCAGCATTTT. Looking up the rest from reference TRBV29-1 and TRBJ1-5 gives the full variable domain: SAVISQKPSRDICQRGTSLTIQCQVDSQVTMMFWYRQQPGQSLTLIATANQGSEATYESGFVIDKFPISRPNLTFSTLTVSNMSPEDSSIYLCSVSGGGDQPQHFGDGTRLSIL.

This clonotype was recorded at least ten times. J is TRBJ2-4 and V is TRBV28; weak D call: TRBD1 (5 bases). Trimming left V 1 base short and J 4 bases short, with 11 bases between. This CDR3 is built from 15 residues. Germline V CDR1 and CDR2: MDHEN, SYDVKM. CDR3 DNA sequence: TGTGCCAGCAGTTTATCCCCCCGACAGAAAAACATTCAGTACTTC. Encoded protein: CASSLSPRQKNIQYF.

V gene TRBV5-1 combines with J gene TRBJ1-2; D possibly corresponds to TRBD1 (6 bases). Germline CDR1 reads SGHRS; CDR2 reads YFSETQ. The V gene lost 4 bases and the J gene lost 5 bases, with 15 bases spanning the gap. This CDR3 has 14 amino acids. The CDR3 spells CASSGRTGPYGYTF. For the CDR3, the DNA is TGCGCCAGCAGCGGCCGTACAGGGCCTTATGGCTACACCTTC.

This clonotype appeared a few times. The chain combines TRBV9 with TRBJ2-1, with 9 bases that match TRBD2. The CDR3 length is 16 residues. The germline V gene encodes CDR1 SGDLS and CDR2 YYNGEE. Unmatched junction bases numbered 12, after V lost 3 bases and J lost 8 bases. For the CDR3, the DNA is TGTGCCAGCAGCGGGGGGAGGGATAGCGGGAGCCATGAGCAGTTCTTC. The encoded protein is CASSGGRDSGSHEQFF.

This clonotype was observed many times. The gene calls are TRBV2 and TRBJ1-6; maybe TRBD1 (5 bases). Germline V gene sequence: CDR1 SNHLY, CDR2 FYNNEI. With 6 bases removed from V and 9 bases from J, the gap between germline ends came to 18 bases. The CDR3 length is 15 residues. The CDR3 coding sequence is TGTGCCAGCAGCGACAGTGGGGGGGGTTCTTCACCCCTCCACTTT. This encodes CASSDSGGGSSPLHF.